This T cell receptor (beta chain) came from a study of blood T cell repertoires in COVID-19 (dated by TCRdb to 2020 to 2022). Background on the whole study: The collaborator samples originated in the United States, Italy and Spain and spanned the acute and convalescent phases of COVID-19. The material from the prospective study consisted of cDNA or gDNA derived from T cells, B-cell-depleted T cells, or PBMCs. The dataset comprised deeply sampled blood TCRbeta repertoires from subjects exposed to, actively infected with, or recovered from COVID-19. A freely available public database, intended as a resource for researchers studying the immune response to SARS-CoV-2, is where the repertoires were released. The samples were drawn from the first 160 participants of the ongoing ImmuneRACE study and from over 950 subjects provided by 6 global collaborators. Sample metadata almost always included a de-identified subject ID, COVID-19 status, age in years and sex. Where HLA class I and class II types were available, the types were taken from metadata supplied by the sample provider, not from assay-based typing.

On this clone itself: No antigen is known for it. The sample holds no much larger clone one base away, and base qualities are not on file.

TCRbeta CDR3 regions were amplified from genomic DNA by means of the immunoSEQ Assay, a bias-controlled multiplex PCR. The source study handled its data this way. Within the assay, amplification of reference gene primers was used to estimate how many nucleated cells each sample contained. To quantify the absolute abundance of each unique TCRbeta CDR3 rearrangement, sequence reads were collapsed and filtered. Productive Simpson clonality was computed per sample as the square root of Simpson's diversity index over productive rearrangements. In its TCRdb copy, this immuneACCESS table keeps in-frame sequences only and misses some clones. Where compared with another copy, unresolved V genes explain less than half of these, and the others have no known cause. V, J and clone size were drawn from that table, and D and trimming were deduced from the DNA. The sample table records over 20,000 clones; about 80% of these occur just once. The ten largest make up approximately 7% of the sample.

Each collaborating institution followed its own protocols to collect whole blood in K2EDTA tubes. For TCRbeta analysis, collaborators shipped samples in one of three forms: frozen whole blood, isolated PBMCs, or DNA extracted from either of those sample types. General conclusions and limits of the study: How much clinical and demographic metadata was included differed by source and by participant, and the metadata was provided uncurated.

What was sequenced was peripheral blood. The TCR was taken from a human donor in a cohort sampled during active COVID-19.

The CDR3 sequence is CASREGRNEQFF. In nucleotide form, the sequence is TGTGCCAGCCGGGAGGGGAGGAATGAGCAGTTCTTC. Recombination linked TRBV19 to TRBJ2-1, and 8 junction bases match TRBD2. The CDR3 runs 12 residues from the cysteine to the phenylalanine. Only the CDR3 DNA is retained, 36 bases long and in frame from the first base. The V end gives up 9 bases and the J end 7 bases, leaving 5 bases in the junction not matched to a gene. CDR1 LNHDA and CDR2 SQIVND are derived from the germline V gene (reference sequence).